This TCR beta chain was obtained from a study of OX40 agonist ivuxolimab in advanced cancers. Study context: Among those treated, three patients had partial responses, one with hepatocellular carcinoma and two with cutaneous melanoma. Whole-study findings and limits: Circulating CD4+ and CD8+ T cells showed clonal expansion by week 6 at 0.1 to 3.0 mg/kg.

Assay: immunoSEQ multiplex PCR; the TCRdb copy retains only in-frame clones and omits some. The repertoire holds 13,000 or so clones, with over 60% as singletons. Notes on this clone: Its specificity is not known.

This CDR3 spans 12 amino acids. V was shortened by 6 bases and J by 6 bases, with 9 bases between the two germline ends. The germline CDR1 and CDR2 sequences are MNHEY and SMNVEV (reference sequence). Sequences were derived from CD4+ or CD8+ T cells sorted from blood, sampled in a trial of the OX40 agonist ivuxolimab. This rearrangement joins TRBV27 to TRBJ2-1; no clear D gene. The source of this sequence is an adult with an advanced solid tumor such as melanoma, head and neck, liver or kidney cancer. CDR3 residues: CASSSTGNEQFF. CDR3 in DNA: TGTGCCAGCAGCTCCACCGGCAATGAGCAGTTCTTC.